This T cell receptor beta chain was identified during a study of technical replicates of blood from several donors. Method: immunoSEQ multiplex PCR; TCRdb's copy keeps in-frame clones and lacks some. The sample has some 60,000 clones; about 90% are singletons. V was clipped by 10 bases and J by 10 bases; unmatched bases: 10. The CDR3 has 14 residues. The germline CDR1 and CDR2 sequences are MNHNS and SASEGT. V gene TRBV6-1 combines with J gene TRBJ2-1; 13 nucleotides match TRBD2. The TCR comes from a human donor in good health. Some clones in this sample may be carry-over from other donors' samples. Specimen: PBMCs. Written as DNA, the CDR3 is TGTGCCACCAAAGGACTAGCGGGAGCAGGGGAGCAGTTCTTC. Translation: CATKGLAGAGEQFF.